This T cell receptor beta chain was captured by sequencing in a study of blood T cell repertoires in COVID-19. Study as a whole: From T cells, B-cell-depleted T cells, or PBMCs came the material, which was cDNA or gDNA.

The CDR3 consists of 14 residues. Germline V gene sequence: CDR1 MNHNY, CDR2 SVGAGI (reference sequence). V was pared by 4 bases and J by 5 bases, with 12 bases between. Original analysis: Scientists estimated how many nucleated cells there were by amplifying reference gene primers. Clones were sequenced by immunoSEQ multiplex PCR, and TCRdb holds only the in-frame ones, with some missing. V and J calls and clone size are as listed in that table; D and trimming were resolved from the DNA. The sample includes some 170,000 clones, roughly 80% seen only once; the top ten take 15% to 20%. The chain links TRBV6-6 to TRBJ1-5; TRBD1 is a possible D gene (5 bases). Specimen: peripheral blood. The clonotype comes from a woman over 75 with acute or convalescent COVID-19. The CDR3 protein is CASSWGQGDQPQHF. CDR3 DNA sequence: TGTGCCAGCAGTTGGGGCCAGGGCGATCAGCCCCAGCATTTT.